The 32 T cell receptor beta chains below were found in one sample sequenced in a study of STAT5B mutations in CD4+ large granular lymphocyte leukemia. The table came from immunoSEQ multiplex PCR; TCRdb's copy has only in-frame clones and leaves some out. The table records about 46,000 clones, about 86% of them present only once. The sample was CD4+ T cells from blood buffy coats. The receptors here all came from a human donor in good health.

V gene TRBV2 combines with J gene TRBJ2-5, with a possible D match to TRBD2 (6 bases). V lost 6 bases to trimming and J lost 4 bases, with 15 bases between them. CDR1 and CDR2 (germline): SNHLY, FYNNEI. The CDR3 is made up of 14 amino acids. CDR3 amino acids: CASRAPTSGETQYF. The CDR3 DNA reads as TGTGCCAGCAGAGCCCCGACTAGTGGAGAGACCCAGTACTTC.

The chain couples TRBV5-1 to TRBJ2-7, with D uncertain. Germline values: CDR1 SGHRS, CDR2 YFSETQ. V was clipped by 1 base and J by 4 bases, with 6 bases between them. The CDR3 runs to 12 residues. The CDR3 protein is CASSLTQYEQYF. The CDR3 coding sequence is TGCGCCAGCAGCTTGACGCAATACGAGCAGTACTTC. The full variable domain, completed using reference TRBV5-1 and TRBJ2-7, is KAGVTQTPRYLIKTRGQQVTLSCSPISGHRSVSWYQQTPGQGLQFLFEYFSETQRNKGNFPGRFSGRQFSNSRSEMNVSTLELGDSALYLCASSLTQYEQYFGPGTRLTVT.

This clone was picked up a small number of times. The chain is built from TRBV6-6 and TRBJ1-1; the D is unclear. This CDR3 is built from 12 residues. V was clipped by 6 bases and J by 6 bases, with 11 bases between them. Germline loops: CDR1 MNHNY, CDR2 SVGAGI (reference sequence). The CDR3 bases are TGTGCCAGCAGCCCCCGTCACGCTGAAGCTTTCTTT. It specifies CASSPRHAEAFF.

The chain combines TRBV6-5 with TRBJ1-5; tentative D call: TRBD1 (5 bases). V lost 2 bases to trimming and J lost 6 bases, with 14 bases between them. The CDR3 consists of 15 residues. The germline V gene has CDR1 MNHEY and CDR2 SVGAGI. The chain's CDR3 is CASSYQPGAGQPQHF. The CDR3 DNA sequence: TGTGCCAGCAGTTACCAACCCGGGGCGGGTCAGCCCCAGCATTTT.

The V gene is TRBV2, the J gene TRBJ1-3, with D perhaps TRBD1 (6 bases). Deletions cut 4 bases from V and 2 bases from J, with 6 bases between. The CDR3 contains 13 residues. The germline V gene has CDR1 SNHLY and CDR2 FYNNEI. The CDR3 nucleotides are TGTGCCAGCAGTGGACAGGCTGGAAACACCATATATTTT. It codes for CASSGQAGNTIYF.

CDR3 DNA: TGTGCCAGCAGCCTCGCGGGGCAGGGGGCTGAAGCTTTCTTT. Translation gives CASSLAGQGAEAFF. The chain combines TRBV5-4 with TRBJ1-1, with 7 nucleotides matching TRBD1. The CDR3 length is 14 residues. V trimming: 4 bases; J trimming: 6 bases; junction bases outside the gene matches: 9. Per germline, CDR1 SGHNT and CDR2 YYREEE (reference sequence).

The V call is TRBV5-5, the J call TRBJ1-5; TRBD1 might be the D (5 bases). The CDR3 contains 15 residues. Germline assignment: CDR1 SGHKS and CDR2 YYEKEE (reference sequence). The V end lost 0 bases, the J end lost 7 bases, and 14 bases lay between the germline ends. The CDR3 nucleotides read TGTGCCAGCAGCTTGGAAGAGGGGTTTGGACAGCCCCAGCATTTT. The encoded protein is CASSLEEGFGQPQHF.

A few counts support this clone. The chain couples TRBV10-3 to TRBJ2-7; no reliable D call. V was clipped by 3 bases and J by 4 bases, with 4 bases between them. CDR1 is ENHRY, CDR2 SYGVKD, per germline. The CDR3 totals 11 residues. CDR3 region: CAISDLYEQYF. The CDR3 DNA reads as TGTGCCATCAGTGACCTTTACGAGCAGTACTTC.

This rearrangement joins TRBV5-4 to TRBJ2-5, with TRBD2 as a possible D gene (6 bases). Germline assignment: CDR1 SGHNT and CDR2 YYREEE (reference sequence). V lost 10 bases and J lost 5, with 18 bases in between. This CDR3 has 13 amino acids. The CDR3 spells CAWRAGREETQYF. CDR3 sequence (DNA): TGTGCCTGGAGGGCGGGAAGGGAGGAGACCCAGTACTTC.

This chain connects TRBV15 to TRBJ2-1, with 12 bases aligning to TRBD2. Germline-derived CDR1 and CDR2 are LNHNV and YYDKDF (reference sequence). J gave up 6 bases and V 4 bases, and 4 bases lay outside the gene matches. The length of the CDR3 is 15 residues. CDR3: CATSTRTSGANEQFF. The CDR3 region has the DNA TGTGCCACCAGCACTCGGACTAGCGGGGCCAATGAGCAGTTCTTC.

The chain links TRBV5-1 to TRBJ1-2, with D perhaps TRBD1 (5 bases). The CDR3 is 14 residues long. V was clipped by 7 bases and J by 3 bases, with 16 bases between them. Germline assignment: CDR1 SGHRS and CDR2 YFSETQ. The CDR3 spells CASARVGGDYGYTF. DNA of the CDR3: TGCGCCAGCGCCCGCGTCGGGGGGGACTATGGCTACACCTTC.

This chain joins TRBV11-3 and TRBJ1-4, with TRBD1 as a possible D gene (5 bases). Trimming took 3 bases from V and 4 from J, leaving 15 bases between them. The CDR3 extends over 16 amino acids. Germline V lookup: CDR1 SGHNT, CDR2 YENEEA. This CDR3 is CASSLGVRRYNEKLFF. The DNA for the CDR3 is TGTGCCAGCAGCTTGGGGGTCAGGAGATATAATGAAAAACTGTTTTTT.

The rearrangement uses TRBV7-6 and TRBJ2-7; possible D gene TRBD1, 6 bases. Germline V lookup: CDR1 SGHVS, CDR2 FNYEAQ. Trimming took off 5 bases at V and 4 bases at J, with 15 bases between the two ends. The CDR3 is 14 residues long. The CDR3 protein is CASSARGGWYEQYF. CDR3 DNA: TGTGCCAGCAGCGCTCGAGGGGGATGGTACGAGCAGTACTTC. The variable domain in full, completed from reference TRBV7-6 and TRBJ2-7, reads GAGVSQSPRYKVTKRGQDVALRCDPISGHVSLYWYRQALGQGPEFLTYFNYEAQQDKSGLPNDRFSAERPEGSISTLTIQRTEQRDSAMYRCASSARGGWYEQYFGPGTRLTVT.

The CDR3, as DNA: TGTGCCAGCAAGGGACAGGGGGGGACTGAAGCTTTCTTT. This gives the protein CASKGQGGTEAFF. The V gene is TRBV6-5, the J gene TRBJ1-1; TRBD1 matches 11 bases. The CDR3 is 13 residues long. Per germline, CDR1 MNHEY and CDR2 SVGAGI. The junction had 3 bases not matched to a gene; V was cut back by 7 bases and J by 5 bases.

The CDR3 DNA follows: TGTGCCAGCAGCTTCCGGGACAGGGGCGCAAATGAGCAGTTCTTC. As protein: CASSFRDRGANEQFF. V is TRBV11-2 and J is TRBJ2-1; the match to TRBD1 covers 10 bases. Germline CDR1 is SGHAT and CDR2 is FQNNGV. CDR3 length: 15 residues. V shed 3 bases, J shed 7 bases, and the junction held 6 bases outside the gene matches.

The V and J genes are TRBV5-4 and TRBJ2-1; 9 positions agree with TRBD1. This CDR3 has 17 amino acids. The J segment lost 6 bases and the V segment lost 3 bases, leaving 13 bases of the junction unmatched. Germline lookup yields CDR1 SGHNT and CDR2 YYREEE (reference sequence). CDR3 bases: TGTGCCAGCAGCTCTGGACCGGGACAGGGACTTATCAATGAGCAGTTCTTC. Translated, it gives CASSSGPGQGLINEQFF.

The CDR3 bases are TGTGCCAGCATGTATACGGGAGATACGCAGTATTTT. Encoded protein: CASMYTGDTQYF. The chain is built from TRBV7-8 and TRBJ2-3; D is ambiguous. Trimming cost V 7 bases and J 5 bases, with 10 bases left between them. This CDR3 region has 12 residues. CDR1 is SGHVS, CDR2 FQNEAQ, per germline. The variable domain in full, completed from reference TRBV7-8 and TRBJ2-3, reads GAGVSQSPRYKVAKRGQDVALRCDPISGHVSLFWYQQALGQGPEFLTYFQNEAQLDKSGLPSDRFFAERPEGSVSTLKIQRTQQEDSAVYLCASMYTGDTQYFGPGTRLTVL.

This chain joins TRBV2 and TRBJ1-6; D is possibly TRBD1 (5 bases). In germline, CDR1 is SNHLY, CDR2 FYNNEI. This CDR3 is 16 amino acids long. V lost 7 bases and J lost 10, with 23 bases in between. The CDR3 bases are TGTGCCAGCATCCCCGGTGCAGGGAGAATAGGATCACCCCTCCACTTT. Its translation: CASIPGAGRIGSPLHF.

V and J are TRBV10-3 and TRBJ2-3, with 8 bases fitting TRBD2. Germline CDR1 reads ENHRY; CDR2 reads SYGVKD. J lost 12 bases, V lost 10 bases, and 21 bases had no gene match. The CDR3 runs to 15 residues. CDR3 in DNA: TGTGCCACTCACGGCGCCCCCATAGATGCGGGGGGTCAGTATTTT. It yields the protein CATHGAPIDAGGQYF.

The chain joins TRBV5-6 to TRBJ2-1; 9 bases match TRBD2. The CDR3 length is 16 residues. The germline gives CDR1 SGHDT, CDR2 YYEEEE. Losses at the gene ends were 1 base for V and 8 bases for J; bases not matched to a gene: 10. The CDR3, as DNA: TGTGCCAGCAGCTTGTTGAGTCAGCGGGGGGCCTATGAGCAGTTCTTC. As protein: CASSLLSQRGAYEQFF.

The V call is TRBV7-2, the J call TRBJ1-2; TRBD1 is a possible D gene (6 bases). This CDR3 has 14 amino acids. V shed 3 bases and J shed 3 bases, with 11 bases lying between them. The germline V gene has CDR1 SGHTA and CDR2 FQGNSA. This CDR3 is CASSLQQGYYGYTF. The DNA for the CDR3 is TGTGCCAGCAGCTTGCAACAGGGCTACTATGGCTACACCTTC.

V usage is TRBV2 and J usage is TRBJ1-2, with 12 bases lining up with TRBD1. In germline, CDR1 is SNHLY, CDR2 FYNNEI. J lost 4 bases, V lost 7 bases, and 19 bases had no gene match. The length of the CDR3 is 19 residues. The CDR3 DNA reads TGTGCCAGCATCACTCCCCACGGGACAGGGGGCGCAGAGCTCTATGGCTACACCTTC. As protein: CASITPHGTGGAELYGYTF. Based on the CDR3 plus reference TRBV2 and TRBJ1-2, the full variable domain is EPEVTQTPSHQVTQMGQEVILRCVPISNHLYFYWYRQILGQKVEFLVSFYNNEISEKSEIFDDQFSVERPDGSNFTLKIRSTKLEDSAMYFCASITPHGTGGAELYGYTFGSGTRLTVV.

The chain joins TRBV18 to TRBJ1-1, with D uncertain. V lost 0 bases and J lost 3, with 8 bases in between. Germline V gives CDR1 KGHSH, CDR2 LQKENI. This CDR3 is built from 14 residues. CDR3 sequence reads: CASSPPAVDTEAFF. In DNA, the CDR3 is TGTGCCAGCTCACCACCGGCAGTCGACACTGAAGCTTTCTTT. The complete variable domain, with remaining parts taken from reference TRBV18 and TRBJ1-1, reads NAGVMQNPRHLVRRRGQEARLRCSPMKGHSHVYWYRQLPEEGLKFMVYLQKENIIDESGMPKERFSAEFPKEGPSILRIQQVVRGDSAAYFCASSPPAVDTEAFFGQGTRLTVV.

This sequence joins TRBV5-1 and TRBJ1-3; D is ambiguous. CDR1 and CDR2 (germline): SGHRS, YFSETQ. The length of the CDR3 is 15 residues. V shed 2 bases and J shed 0 bases, with 9 bases lying between them. This CDR3 reads CASSLTASSGNTIYF. The CDR3 bases are TGCGCCAGCAGCTTAACGGCGAGCTCTGGAAACACCATATATTTT.

The genes are TRBV4-1 and TRBJ2-2; 11 bases agree with TRBD1. After removal of 4 bases from V and 4 bases from J, the junction contained 5 bases not matched to a gene. The CDR3 is 16 residues long. CDR1 is MGHRA and CDR2 is YSYEKL in the germline V gene. The CDR3 coding sequence is TGCGCCAGCAGCCCGGGACAGGGGGTGGCCACCGGGGAGCTGTTTTTT. Its translation is CASSPGQGVATGELFF.

V is TRBV19 and J is TRBJ2-3; D unclear. V was pared by 0 bases and J by 2 bases, with 9 bases between. Germline-derived CDR1 and CDR2 are LNHDA and SQIVND (reference sequence). This CDR3 is 15 amino acids long. Written as DNA, the CDR3 is TGTGCCAGTAGTATAGACGGTGAGGACACAGATACGCAGTATTTT. Translating it yields CASSIDGEDTDTQYF. The variable domain in full, with the rest retrieved from reference TRBV19 and TRBJ2-3, is DGGITQSPKYLFRKEGQNVTLSCEQNLNHDAMYWYRQDPGQGLRLIYYSQIVNDFQKGDIAEGYSVSREKKESFPLTVTSAQKNPTAFYLCASSIDGEDTDTQYFGPGTRLTVL.

The chain combines TRBV5-1 with TRBJ2-2, with D maybe TRBD2 (5 bases). This CDR3 has 14 amino acids. V lost 4 bases and J lost 1, with 8 bases in between. Germline V gives CDR1 SGHRS, CDR2 YFSETQ. The CDR3 sequence: CASSPGLNTGELFF. CDR3 nucleotides: TGCGCCAGCAGCCCCGGACTGAACACCGGGGAGCTGTTTTTT.

In this sample, this clone turned up once. The genes are TRBV2 and TRBJ2-5, with D hard to call. Deletions cut 4 bases from V and 1 base from J, with 10 bases between. The CDR3 is 14 residues long. Germline V gives CDR1 SNHLY, CDR2 FYNNEI. CDR3 sequence (DNA): TGTGCCAGCAGTGGGATGGCTAGCCAAGAGACCCAGTACTTC. Residues: CASSGMASQETQYF.

J is TRBJ1-2 and V is TRBV28; no clear D. The CDR3 loop spans 12 amino acids. V shed 6 bases and J shed 0 bases, with 5 bases lying between them. Germline assignment: CDR1 MDHEN and CDR2 SYDVKM. The CDR3 spells CASRQTNYGYTF. The CDR3 DNA is TGTGCCAGCAGGCAGACTAACTATGGCTACACCTTC.

The chain uses TRBV5-1 and TRBJ1-3; weak D call: TRBD1 (5 bases). The CDR3 is 14 amino acids. Between the trimmed V and J ends, which lost 4 bases and 2 bases, there was a span of 10 bases. The germline V gene encodes CDR1 SGHRS and CDR2 YFSETQ. In nucleotides, the CDR3 is TGCGCCAGCAGCCAACAGGTTGCTGGAAACACCATATATTTT. Protein: CASSQQVAGNTIYF.

The chain is built from TRBV6-1 and TRBJ2-7, with D hard to call. From germline, CDR1 is MNHNS and CDR2 SASEGT. This CDR3 is built from 13 residues. V was shortened by 5 bases and J by 1 base, with 9 bases between the two germline ends. The CDR3 protein is CASSTDGSYEQYF. CDR3 bases: TGTGCCAGCAGTACCGACGGATCCTACGAGCAGTACTTC.

This chain joins TRBV4-1 and TRBJ2-3; 8 positions agree with TRBD1. Trimming removed 0 bases from V and 2 bases from J; junction bases left unmatched: 13. The CDR3 loop spans 19 amino acids. The germline V gene has CDR1 MGHRA and CDR2 YSYEKL. For the CDR3, the DNA is TGCGCCAGCAGCCAAGATAGGTATCCGGACAGGGCCATCACAGATACGCAGTATTTT. Amino acid sequence: CASSQDRYPDRAITDTQYF.